These T cell receptor beta chains were read from a single sample in a study of OX40 agonist ivuxolimab in advanced cancers. Some clones are missing from TCRdb's copy, which holds only in-frame ones; the method was immunoSEQ multiplex PCR. The table lists 90,000 to 100,000 clones, around 88% of them singletons. Sequenced material: CD4+ or CD8+ T cells sorted from blood, taken in a trial of the OX40 agonist ivuxolimab. The receptor set was obtained from an adult with an advanced solid tumor such as melanoma, head and neck, liver or kidney cancer. CDR3s include the opening cysteine and the closing phenylalanine or tryptophan. Fields, in order: J gene, clone size, V gene, D gene, CDR3 protein, CDR3 DNA. A D gene is named only where the DNA matches it firmly. The size entry is marked missing in some rows and otherwise reads once, few, many or a size class.

j_gene: TRBJ1-1
abundance: .
v_gene: TRBV5-1
d_gene: TRBD1
CDR3aa: CASSDGTAENTEAFF
CDR3nt: TGCGCCAGCAGCGACGGGACAGCGGAGAACACTGAAGCTTTCTTT

j_gene: TRBJ2-7
abundance: .
v_gene: TRBV29-1
d_gene: TRBD1
CDR3aa: CSVDMDRGYEQYF
CDR3nt: TGCAGCGTTGACATGGACAGGGGCTACGAGCAGTACTTC

j_gene: TRBJ1-5
abundance: .
v_gene: TRBV27
d_gene: .
CDR3aa: CASSLRQDRRNQPQHF
CDR3nt: TGTGCCAGCAGTTTGCGCCAAGATCGCCGCAATCAGCCCCAGCATTTT

j_gene: TRBJ1-6
abundance: .
v_gene: TRBV29-1
d_gene: .
CDR3aa: CSARAGGLLHF
CDR3nt: TGCAGCGCCAGGGCGGGCGGACTCCTCCACTTT

j_gene: TRBJ2-3
abundance: once
v_gene: TRBV7-2
d_gene: .
CDR3aa: CASRVRADTQYF
CDR3nt: TGTGCCAGCCGCGTTAGGGCAGATACGCAGTATTTT

j_gene: TRBJ2-7
abundance: .
v_gene: TRBV4-1
d_gene: .
CDR3aa: CASRAQGSYEQYF
CDR3nt: TGCGCCAGCAGGGCACAGGGTTCCTACGAGCAGTACTTC

j_gene: TRBJ1-1
abundance: once
v_gene: TRBV6-8
d_gene: .
CDR3aa: CASSEQGTGTEAFF
CDR3nt: TGTGCCAGCAGTGAACAGGGCACTGGCACTGAAGCTTTCTTT

j_gene: TRBJ1-1
abundance: .
v_gene: TRBV11-2
d_gene: .
CDR3aa: CASSYRQEGIF
CDR3nt: TGTGCCAGCAGCTATCGACAGGAGGGCATCTTT

j_gene: TRBJ2-5
abundance: .
v_gene: TRBV6-1
d_gene: .
CDR3aa: CASSAATTQYF
CDR3nt: TGTGCCAGCAGTGCCGCAACGACCCAGTACTTC

j_gene: TRBJ2-3
abundance: .
v_gene: TRBV6-6
d_gene: .
CDR3aa: CASSYSDRGRTDTQYF
CDR3nt: TGTGCCAGCAGTTACTCCGACCGAGGGAGGACAGATACGCAGTATTTT

j_gene: TRBJ1-2
abundance: once
v_gene: TRBV25-1
d_gene: .
CDR3aa: CASKVGGAGYTF
CDR3nt: TGTGCCAGCAAGGTCGGGGGGGCGGGCTACACCTTC

j_gene: TRBJ2-1
abundance: .
v_gene: TRBV19
d_gene: .
CDR3aa: CASSIVGGSSYNEQFF
CDR3nt: TGTGCCAGTAGTATAGTTGGGGGCAGCTCCTACAATGAGCAGTTCTTC

j_gene: TRBJ1-1
abundance: .
v_gene: TRBV7-9
d_gene: .
CDR3aa: CASTPWEGGYTEAFF
CDR3nt: TGTGCCAGCACCCCCTGGGAGGGAGGGTACACTGAAGCTTTCTTT

j_gene: TRBJ2-1
abundance: .
v_gene: TRBV11-3
d_gene: .
CDR3aa: CASSLDRGSSYNEQFF
CDR3nt: TGTGCCAGCAGCTTAGATCGGGGAAGCTCCTACAATGAGCAGTTCTTC

j_gene: TRBJ2-3
abundance: .
v_gene: TRBV2
d_gene: .
CDR3aa: CASNSDGDTQYF
CDR3nt: TGTGCCAGCAACTCGGATGGGGATACGCAGTATTTT

j_gene: TRBJ2-5
abundance: .
v_gene: TRBV11-2
d_gene: TRBD1
CDR3aa: CASSDRDRETQYF
CDR3nt: TGTGCCAGCAGTGACCGGGACAGAGAGACCCAGTACTTC

j_gene: TRBJ2-7
abundance: few
v_gene: TRBV2
d_gene: TRBD1
CDR3aa: CASSEQAGQDYEQYF
CDR3nt: TGTGCCAGCAGTGAGCAGGCGGGACAGGACTACGAGCAGTACTTC

j_gene: TRBJ1-2
abundance: .
v_gene: TRBV10-1
d_gene: .
CDR3aa: CASSDYRVGYGYTF
CDR3nt: TGCGCCAGCAGCGATTACAGGGTTGGCTATGGCTACACCTTC

j_gene: TRBJ1-3
abundance: .
v_gene: TRBV19
d_gene: .
CDR3aa: CASSPAGHWDTIYF
CDR3nt: TGTGCCAGTAGCCCTGCGGGACATTGGGACACCATATATTTT

j_gene: TRBJ2-7
abundance: once
v_gene: TRBV18
d_gene: .
CDR3aa: CASSPGSTEDEQYF
CDR3nt: TGTGCCAGCTCACCGGGCAGTACTGAGGACGAGCAGTACTTC

j_gene: TRBJ2-7
abundance: .
v_gene: TRBV5-1
d_gene: .
CDR3aa: CASSFSPSSYEQYF
CDR3nt: TGCGCCAGCAGCTTTTCCCCCAGCTCCTACGAGCAGTACTTC

j_gene: TRBJ2-3
abundance: .
v_gene: TRBV15
d_gene: TRBD1
CDR3aa: CATSSPLGQGTDTQYF
CDR3nt: TGTGCCACCAGCAGTCCCTTGGGACAGGGGACAGATACGCAGTATTTT

j_gene: TRBJ2-7
abundance: .
v_gene: TRBV9
d_gene: .
CDR3aa: CASSGRTVESYEQYF
CDR3nt: TGTGCCAGCAGCGGACGGACAGTAGAGTCCTACGAGCAGTACTTC

j_gene: TRBJ1-5
abundance: few
v_gene: TRBV2
d_gene: TRBD1
CDR3aa: CASSRDTGGDQPQHF
CDR3nt: TGTGCCAGCAGTCGAGATACAGGGGGCGATCAGCCCCAGCATTTT

j_gene: TRBJ2-5
abundance: .
v_gene: TRBV5-1
d_gene: .
CDR3aa: CASSFGQQETQYF
CDR3nt: TGCGCCAGCAGCTTCGGACAGCAAGAGACCCAGTACTTC

j_gene: TRBJ2-1
abundance: .
v_gene: TRBV5-1
d_gene: .
CDR3aa: CASNPSNGHEQFF
CDR3nt: TGCGCCAGCAACCCCTCGAACGGGCATGAGCAGTTCTTC

j_gene: TRBJ2-3
abundance: few
v_gene: TRBV7-2
d_gene: TRBD2
CDR3aa: CASSLGLAGLNTQYF
CDR3nt: TGTGCCAGCAGCTTGGGACTAGCGGGGCTAAATACGCAGTATTTT

j_gene: TRBJ1-4
abundance: .
v_gene: TRBV6-4
d_gene: .
CDR3aa: CASRPEGQGGEKLFF
CDR3nt: TGTGCCAGCCGCCCCGAGGGGCAGGGAGGAGAAAAACTGTTTTTT

j_gene: TRBJ2-3
abundance: .
v_gene: TRBV29-1
d_gene: TRBD1
CDR3aa: CSVGQGGTDTQYF
CDR3nt: TGCAGCGTTGGACAGGGGGGCACAGATACGCAGTATTTT

j_gene: TRBJ1-1
abundance: once
v_gene: TRBV6-9
d_gene: .
CDR3aa: CASSYSERNTEAFF
CDR3nt: TGTGCCAGCAGTTATTCCGAACGGAACACTGAAGCTTTCTTT

j_gene: TRBJ2-4
abundance: .
v_gene: TRBV7-3
d_gene: TRBD2
CDR3aa: CASSLTIAGGSIQYF
CDR3nt: TGTGCCAGCAGCTTAACCATAGCGGGGGGAAGCATTCAGTACTTC

j_gene: TRBJ2-1
abundance: .
v_gene: TRBV9
d_gene: TRBD2
CDR3aa: CASGSGGIDNEQFF
CDR3nt: TGTGCCAGCGGGAGCGGGGGAATAGACAATGAGCAGTTCTTC

j_gene: TRBJ1-2
abundance: .
v_gene: TRBV9
d_gene: TRBD1
CDR3aa: CASSTGQGVYGYTF
CDR3nt: TGTGCCAGCAGCACCGGACAGGGAGTCTATGGCTACACCTTC

j_gene: TRBJ1-5
abundance: .
v_gene: TRBV2
d_gene: .
CDR3aa: CASSEDDPSTNQPQHF
CDR3nt: TGTGCCAGCAGTGAAGATGACCCAAGTACTAATCAGCCCCAGCATTTT

j_gene: TRBJ1-1
abundance: few
v_gene: TRBV11-3
d_gene: .
CDR3aa: CASSHVSGTEAFF
CDR3nt: TGTGCCAGCAGTCACGTCTCGGGGACTGAAGCTTTCTTT

j_gene: TRBJ2-1
abundance: .
v_gene: TRBV15
d_gene: TRBD1
CDR3aa: CATSRAGTGEGEQFF
CDR3nt: TGTGCCACCAGCAGAGCCGGGACAGGGGAGGGTGAGCAGTTCTTC

j_gene: TRBJ1-1
abundance: .
v_gene: TRBV7-2
d_gene: TRBD1
CDR3aa: CASSLWTGALAEAFF
CDR3nt: TGTGCCAGCAGCTTATGGACAGGAGCATTGGCTGAAGCTTTCTTT

j_gene: TRBJ1-3
abundance: .
v_gene: TRBV5-1
d_gene: .
CDR3aa: CASSLVSESSGNTIYF
CDR3nt: TGCGCCAGCAGCCTCGTCTCGGAGTCCTCTGGAAACACCATATATTTT

j_gene: TRBJ1-2
abundance: .
v_gene: TRBV28
d_gene: TRBD1
CDR3aa: CASSLNDRGDGYTF
CDR3nt: TGTGCCAGCAGTTTAAACGACAGGGGGGATGGCTACACCTTC

j_gene: TRBJ2-2
abundance: .
v_gene: TRBV7-2
d_gene: TRBD2
CDR3aa: CASSLSGANTGELFF
CDR3nt: TGTGCCAGCAGCTTAAGCGGGGCGAACACCGGGGAGCTGTTTTTT

j_gene: TRBJ1-1
abundance: .
v_gene: TRBV2
d_gene: .
CDR3aa: CASSVGALYTEAFF
CDR3nt: TGTGCCAGCAGTGTTGGGGCCCTCTACACTGAAGCTTTCTTT

j_gene: TRBJ2-7
abundance: .
v_gene: TRBV10-3
d_gene: TRBD1
CDR3aa: CAISGKGDRGYEQYF
CDR3nt: TGTGCCATCAGTGGTAAGGGAGACAGGGGGTACGAGCAGTACTTC

j_gene: TRBJ2-2
abundance: few
v_gene: TRBV7-3
d_gene: .
CDR3aa: CASSFLPGANTGELFF
CDR3nt: TGTGCCAGCAGTTTTCTACCGGGAGCGAACACCGGGGAGCTGTTTTTT

j_gene: TRBJ1-3
abundance: .
v_gene: TRBV12-5
d_gene: .
CDR3aa: CASGFSGSRTPNTIYF
CDR3nt: TGTGCTAGTGGTTTCTCCGGCAGCAGGACGCCAAACACCATATATTTT

j_gene: TRBJ2-3
abundance: .
v_gene: TRBV10-3
d_gene: .
CDR3aa: CAARGERDVDTDTQYF
CDR3nt: TGTGCCGCGCGCGGCGAAAGAGATGTGGACACAGATACGCAGTATTTT

j_gene: TRBJ1-2
abundance: .
v_gene: TRBV4-1
d_gene: .
CDR3aa: CASSQEATVNYGYTF
CDR3nt: TGCGCCAGCAGCCAAGAGGCGACTGTCAACTATGGCTACACCTTC

j_gene: TRBJ2-5
abundance: .
v_gene: TRBV5-1
d_gene: TRBD2
CDR3aa: CASSLALAGSETQYF
CDR3nt: TGCGCCAGCAGCTTGGCACTAGCGGGGTCGGAGACCCAGTACTTC

j_gene: TRBJ2-5
abundance: .
v_gene: TRBV5-1
d_gene: .
CDR3aa: CASSSVVGSGQETQYF
CDR3nt: TGCGCCAGCAGCTCCGTAGTGGGGTCAGGGCAAGAGACCCAGTACTTC

j_gene: TRBJ1-4
abundance: .
v_gene: TRBV5-4
d_gene: TRBD1
CDR3aa: CASSSGADRVGEKLFF
CDR3nt: TGTGCCAGCAGCTCGGGGGCAGACAGGGTTGGTGAAAAACTGTTTTTT

j_gene: TRBJ1-2
abundance: .
v_gene: TRBV4-3
d_gene: TRBD1
CDR3aa: CASSQVVGQGDYGYTF
CDR3nt: TGCGCCAGCAGCCAGGTTGTGGGACAGGGGGATTATGGCTACACCTTC

j_gene: TRBJ2-7
abundance: once
v_gene: TRBV5-1
d_gene: TRBD2
CDR3aa: CASSLEAQTAGEQYF
CDR3nt: TGCGCCAGCAGCTTGGAAGCCCAGACAGCGGGAGAGCAGTACTTC

j_gene: TRBJ1-2
abundance: .
v_gene: TRBV19
d_gene: TRBD1
CDR3aa: CATRDRGRGNYGYTF
CDR3nt: TGTGCCACCCGGGACAGGGGGCGCGGTAACTATGGCTACACCTTC

j_gene: TRBJ1-2
abundance: once
v_gene: TRBV29-1
d_gene: .
CDR3aa: CSVDLASGGNDYSDGYTF
CDR3nt: TGCAGCGTTGATTTGGCCAGTGGGGGGAACGATTACTCAGATGGCTACACCTTC